A selection of T cell receptor beta chains follows, all from one sample in a study of cytomegalovirus exposure and HLA in healthy donors. The method was immunoSEQ multiplex PCR; TCRdb's version includes in-frame clones alone and lacks a portion of them. The data show about 82,000 clones, about two thirds seen once. The sample consisted of PBMCs. The source of these receptors is a man aged 55 to 70 in good health and CMV-seronegative. Both conserved end residues are part of each CDR3. The D gene is left open where the match is weak. Size tells how often a clone was seen (once, few, many) or the class of an expanded clone, and some rows leave it out.

v_gene,abundance,d_gene,CDR3aa
TRBV18,.,TRBD2,CASSPKASGLHEQYF
TRBV6-1,.,TRBD1,CASTLSRQGWETQYF
TRBV6-1,.,.,CASSEARGYQHF
TRBV6-1,.,TRBD1,CASLPGTGTNEQFF
TRBV6-5,.,.,CASSYGGHNSPLHF
TRBV25-1,.,.,CASSDSLVNEQYF
TRBV6-5,.,.,CASSEFRSPLHF
TRBV5-4,.,TRBD2,CASSFGGGTQETQYF
TRBV5-4,once,.,CASTVRDGSSYEQYF
TRBV18,.,.,CASSPLADLTSHEQYF
TRBV6-6,few,TRBD1,CASRFGQGTYEQYF
TRBV5-1,once,TRBD1,CASSSRQGRTSGANVLTF
TRBV2,.,.,CASSDINRATNEKLFF
TRBV30,.,.,CAWSGTVNYGYTF
TRBV7-2,.,.,CASSYTPGGTEAFF
TRBV10-1,.,TRBD1,CASSVGTGGREQYF
TRBV5-4,.,.,CASQGVKTEAFF
TRBV12-5,.,TRBD1,CASAPGGRLYEQYF
TRBV5-1,.,.,CASSFSPADEQFF
TRBV2,.,TRBD2,CASSEKVAGNTGELFF
TRBV18,.,TRBD2,CASSPTLAGGRNEQFF
TRBV2,.,.,CASSDLGLGNTIYF
TRBV29-1,few,TRBD1,CSAKGGEDEKLFF
TRBV5-1,.,TRBD2,CASSLSGSGGPSYEQYF
TRBV10-3,.,.,CAISEMEGRGYEQYF
TRBV6-6,once,.,CASRRSRSQETQYF
TRBV5-1,.,.,CASSQDSSNYGYTF
TRBV4-1,.,TRBD1,CASSQVAGGLSGNQPQHF
TRBV11-2,.,TRBD2,CASSFASGRWQETQYF
TRBV6-1,.,.,CASTPQGYRDYGYTF
TRBV6-1,few,.,CASSEEGQGGTEAFF
TRBV5-1,.,.,CASSLGGKETDTQYF
TRBV6-1,.,.,CASTSGGTYEQYF
TRBV7-9,.,.,CASSLGSSLTDTQYF
TRBV2,.,TRBD2,CASNVGGLAGGPPFF
TRBV5-1,.,TRBD1,CASSGGTADEKLFF
TRBV29-1,once,TRBD1,CSEGTGNNEQFF
TRBV2,.,TRBD1,CATSGTVAYYEQYF
TRBV19,.,.,CAVDTGELFF
TRBV4-3,.,.,CASSQDRLVGARNTGELFF
TRBV7-2,.,TRBD2,CASSARTSGGAGNEQFF
TRBV10-2,.,.,CASSEISPGSYEQYF
TRBV6-4,.,TRBD1,CASSLRQGTEAFF
TRBV6-5,.,.,CASSSLDRTYEQYF
TRBV5-1,.,.,CASSLGGQNQETQYF
TRBV7-2,few,TRBD1,CASSLGLNRGADTQYF